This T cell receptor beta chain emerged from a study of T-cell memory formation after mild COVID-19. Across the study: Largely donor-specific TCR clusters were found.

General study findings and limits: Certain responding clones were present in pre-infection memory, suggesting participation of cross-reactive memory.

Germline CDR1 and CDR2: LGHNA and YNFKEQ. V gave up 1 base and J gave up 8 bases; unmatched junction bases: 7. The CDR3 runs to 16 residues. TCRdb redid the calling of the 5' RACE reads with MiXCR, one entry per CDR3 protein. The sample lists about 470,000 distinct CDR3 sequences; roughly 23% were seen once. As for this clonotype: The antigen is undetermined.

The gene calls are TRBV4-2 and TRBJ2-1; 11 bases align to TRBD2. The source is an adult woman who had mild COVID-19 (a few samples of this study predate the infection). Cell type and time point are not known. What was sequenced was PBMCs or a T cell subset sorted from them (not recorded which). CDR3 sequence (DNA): TGTGCCAGCAGCCAAGGGGCTAGCGGGGGGCTGTATGAGCAGTTCTTC. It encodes CASSQGASGGLYEQFF.